The rows below give T cell receptor beta chains drawn from one sample of a study of blood T cell repertoires in COVID-19. Measured with immunoSEQ multiplex PCR; TCRdb has only the in-frame clones, and not every one. The table includes about 250,000 clones, 70% to 85% detected once. Sequencing input: peripheral blood. The receptors derive from a man at least 80 years old with acute or convalescent COVID-19. Each CDR3 is given with its conserved first and last residue. The D gene is left open where the match is weak. A row's size may be missing; if present it is once, few, many or a size class.

TRBV5-1,TRBJ2-3,-,-,TGCGCCAGCAGCTCGGGACTTGATAACACAGATACGCAGTATTTT,CASSSGLDNTDTQYF
TRBV6-4,TRBJ2-3,-,TRBD1,TGTGCCAGCCGGGTTGGGACAGGCCCCACAGATACGCAGTATTTT,CASRVGTGPTDTQYF
TRBV29-1,TRBJ2-5,-,-,TGCAGCGTTGATCCTAGCATGGAGACCCAGTACTTC,CSVDPSMETQYF
TRBV13,TRBJ2-1,-,TRBD2,TGTGCCAGCAGGAGAACCGGGACTAGCAATGAGCAGTTCTTC,CASRRTGTSNEQFF
TRBV3-1/TRBV3-2,TRBJ1-1,-,-,TGTGCCAGCAGGGGCGCCGGGATTATGAACACTGAAGCTTTCTTT,CASRGAGIMNTEAFF
TRBV6-5,TRBJ2-3,-,-,TGTGCCAGCAGGACTAACACAGATACGCAGTATTTT,CASRTNTDTQYF
TRBV6-5,TRBJ2-2,-,TRBD1,TGTGCCAGCAGTCCCCGGACAGGCCTCACCGGGGAGCTGTTTTTT,CASSPRTGLTGELFF
TRBV18,TRBJ2-2,-,-,TGTGCCAGCTCACCAGAGTTCCAAACCGGGGAGCTGTTTTTT,CASSPEFQTGELFF
TRBV18,TRBJ1-5,-,TRBD1,TGTGCCAGCTCCCGGCAGGGGGACAATCAGCCCCAGCATTTT,CASSRQGDNQPQHF
TRBV19,TRBJ1-5,-,-,TGTGCCAGTAGTATACTCGGAGGGCAGCCCCAGCATTTT,CASSILGGQPQHF
TRBV5-6,TRBJ2-1,-,TRBD2,TGTGCCAGCAGCTCTACTAGCGGGGGGGTGTTTTTGGATGAGCAGTTCTTC,CASSSTSGGVFLDEQFF
TRBV5-1,TRBJ1-2,-,-,TGCGCCAGCAGCTTGACAGGCACTGGGTCTAATGATGGCTACACCTTC,CASSLTGTGSNDGYTF
TRBV24-1,TRBJ1-5,-,TRBD1,TGTGCCACCAGTGATCCCCGGACAGGGGGCCAGCCCCAGCATTTT,CATSDPRTGGQPQHF
TRBV30,TRBJ1-1,few,-,TGTGCCTGGAGTGCAGGGTTACTATATAACGGTGAAGCTTTCTTT,CAWSAGLLYNGEAFF
TRBV6-1,TRBJ1-6,-,TRBD1,TGTGCCAGCAGTGAAGAGGCGAGGACAGGGGCTTCACCCCTCCACTTT,CASSEEARTGASPLHF
TRBV6-6,TRBJ1-4,-,-,TGTGCCAGCAGTTCCAGGGAAGGGGAAAAACTGTTTTTT,CASSSREGEKLFF
TRBV9,TRBJ2-2,-,TRBD1,TGTGCCAGCAGCGAAGCGGGACAGGGGAGCACCGGGGAGCTGTTTTTT,CASSEAGQGSTGELFF
TRBV7-8,TRBJ1-5,-,-,TGTGCCAGCAGCTTAGCGGCGACAGCCGTCTATAGCAATCAGCCCCAGCATTTT,CASSLAATAVYSNQPQHF
TRBV7-9,TRBJ2-2,-,-,TGTGCCAGCAGCTTAATCCGTCAGGGTTGGACCGGGGAGCTGTTTTTT,CASSLIRQGWTGELFF
TRBV5-6,TRBJ1-5,-,-,TGTGCCAGCAGCTTTTTTTCCCAGGGCAGGCAGCCCCAGCATTTT,CASSFFSQGRQPQHF
TRBV30,TRBJ1-5,once,-,TGTGCCTGGAGTGTAACGGGATACGGCCAGCCCCAGCATTTT,CAWSVTGYGQPQHF
TRBV11-3,TRBJ2-7,-,-,TGTGCCAGCAGCCTCCTAGGCGGGAACTCCTACGAGCAGTACTTC,CASSLLGGNSYEQYF
TRBV7-2,TRBJ2-5,-,TRBD2,TGTGCCAGCAGCTTAGTCAGGACTAGCGGTCCGACCCAGTACTTC,CASSLVRTSGPTQYF
TRBV19,TRBJ1-5,-,TRBD1,TGTGCCAGTAGTATGGGGACAGGGAATAAGCCCCAGCATTTT,CASSMGTGNKPQHF
TRBV4-2,TRBJ2-3,-,-,TGTGCCAGCAGCCAAGGAGTCGGGGATACGCAGTATTTT,CASSQGVGDTQYF
TRBV3-1/TRBV3-2,TRBJ2-4,-,TRBD2,TGTGCCAGCAGCCCCTACGGGGGGACCCTGGGAAACATTCAGTACTTC,CASSPYGGTLGNIQYF
TRBV7-9,TRBJ1-6,-,-,TGTGCCAGCAGCTCCGGGGGGCAGGGAAATTCACCCCTCCACTTT,CASSSGGQGNSPLHF
TRBV7-2,TRBJ2-5,-,TRBD2,TGTGCCAGCAGCTTAGAACTAGCGGACGGTCGAGAGACCCAGTACTTC,CASSLELADGRETQYF
TRBV18,TRBJ2-7,-,TRBD2,TGTGCCAGCTCACCTACTAGCGGTTCCTCCTACGAGCAGTACTTC,CASSPTSGSSYEQYF
TRBV3-1/TRBV3-2,TRBJ1-3,-,-,TGTGCCAGCAGCCAATTACAGACTGGAAACACCATATATTTT,CASSQLQTGNTIYF
TRBV18,TRBJ1-4,-,-,TGTGCCAGCTCACCACAGCGAAATGAAAAACTGTTTTTT,CASSPQRNEKLFF
TRBV6-6,TRBJ1-1,-,-,TGTGCCAGCAGTTACGGGGGGGTCTCGGCTGAAGCTTTCTTT,CASSYGGVSAEAFF
TRBV12-5,TRBJ1-5,-,TRBD1,TGTGCTAGTGGCAGCCCGGGACAGGGAAATCAGCCCCAGCATTTT,CASGSPGQGNQPQHF
TRBV5-4,TRBJ2-2,-,-,TGTGCCAGCAGCTCTGCCCGCCGGAGTCCCGGGGAGCTGTTTTTT,CASSSARRSPGELFF
TRBV6-2/TRBV6-3,TRBJ1-5,-,TRBD1,TGTGCCAGCAGCACCGACAGGGTAAGCAATCAGCCCCAGCATTTT,CASSTDRVSNQPQHF
TRBV7-7,TRBJ1-1,-,TRBD1,TGTGCCAGCAGCCCTCTACAGGGGTCGGAAGCTTTCTTT,CASSPLQGSEAFF
TRBV3-1/TRBV3-2,TRBJ1-6,few,-,TGTGCCAGCAGCCCGACACACACGGGGAATTCACCCCTCCACTTT,CASSPTHTGNSPLHF
TRBV11-2,TRBJ1-6,-,-,TGTGCCAGCAGCTCTCTGGACAGATATAATTCACCCCTCCACTTT,CASSSLDRYNSPLHF
TRBV30,TRBJ1-3,-,-,TGTGCCTCTAGGTGGTACTCTGGAAACACCATATATTTT,CASRWYSGNTIYF
TRBV6-5,TRBJ2-7,-,TRBD1,TGTGCCAGCAGTCCCTGGGACAGGGGTTACGAGCAGTACTTC,CASSPWDRGYEQYF
TRBV27,TRBJ2-7,once,-,TGTGCCAGCAGTTTATATACAGGGAGAAGTTACGAGCAGTACTTC,CASSLYTGRSYEQYF
TRBV27,TRBJ1-6,once,-,TGTGCCAGCAGTTTAGGCAGGGTTGATTCACCCCTCCACTTT,CASSLGRVDSPLHF
TRBV11-3,TRBJ2-7,-,-,TGTGCCAGCAGCGGCAGGGGACCCGAGCAGTACTTC,CASSGRGPEQYF
TRBV18,TRBJ2-1,-,TRBD2,TGTGCCAGCTTTAGGACTAGCGGGAGGGATGAGCAGTTCTTC,CASFRTSGRDEQFF
TRBV18,TRBJ2-1,-,TRBD2,TGTGCCAGCTCCCGGGGGGGTTACAATGAGCAGTTCTTC,CASSRGGYNEQFF